Following are 2 T cell receptor beta chains from one sample sequenced in a study of blood T cells in healthy people across ages. Sample-barcoded 5' priming and a J-beta primer mix drove a second PCR of about 7 to 11 cycles. TCRdb reprocessed the 5' RACE reads with MiXCR, giving one entry per CDR3 protein. The sample holds hundreds of thousands of distinct CDR3 sequences, around a fifth seen once. The sequencing input was blood. These receptors were collected from a man in his 70s in good health.

This clonotype has just a few counts. The gene calls are TRBV5-5 and TRBJ2-7, with 9 positions matching TRBD2. V lost 6 bases and J lost 4; bases outside the gene matches: 5. The CDR3 sequence is 13 residues long. CDR1 is SGHKS, CDR2 YYEKEE, per germline (reference sequence). This CDR3 reads CASIGTSSYEQYF. Here the CDR3 DNA reads TGTGCCAGCATTGGGACTAGCTCTTACGAGCAGTACTTC.

This clonotype was seen only a few times. The V gene is TRBV6-1, the J gene TRBJ1-5; D gene uncertain. The CDR3 consists of 15 residues. CDR1 and CDR2 (germline): MNHNS, SASEGT. V was cut by 3 bases and J by 0 bases, with 9 bases left in between. The CDR3 loop reads CASSDLGPSNQPQHF. CDR3 nucleotides: TGTGCCAGCAGTGACCTTGGCCCTAGCAATCAGCCCCAGCATTTT.